This T cell receptor beta chain was documented in a study of blood T cell repertoires in COVID-19 (dated by TCRdb to 2020 to 2022). Some background on the complete study: The collaborator samples originated in the United States, Italy and Spain and spanned the acute and convalescent phases of COVID-19. The prospective study material was composed of cDNA or gDNA derived from T cells, B-cell-depleted T cells, or PBMCs. Subjects who had been exposed to COVID-19, were actively infected with it, or had recovered from it provided the deeply sampled blood TCRbeta repertoires that made up the dataset. The repertoires were released in a freely available public database meant as a resource for research on the immune response to SARS-CoV-2. The samples were drawn from two sources: the first 160 participants of the ongoing ImmuneRACE study, and 1,200 or so subjects contributed by 6 global collaborators. Nearly every sample came with metadata listing a de-identified subject ID, COVID-19 status, age in years and sex. Where available, HLA class I and class II types were obtained from metadata supplied by the sample provider rather than from assay-based typing.

Enrolling through a virtual design, the prospective study's participants ranged in age from roughly 18 to 95 years and lived across 24 United States geographic areas. In the prospective study, participants were assigned to cohorts based on the clinical history participants reported in a screening survey and a study questionnaire. In the prospective study, whole blood, serum and a nasopharyngeal or oropharyngeal swab were collected from each participant by mobile phlebotomists. Participants in the prospective study had the option to provide additional blood draws and questionnaires over a 2-month period. Before DNA extraction, prospective study blood samples were shipped either frozen or at room temperature. TCRbeta CDR3 regions were amplified from genomic DNA by means of the immunoSEQ Assay, a bias-controlled multiplex PCR. As for how the authors treated the data: Within the assay, amplification of reference gene primers was used to estimate how many nucleated cells each sample contained. To quantify the absolute abundance of each unique TCRbeta CDR3 rearrangement, sequence reads were collapsed and filtered. For each sample, productive Simpson clonality was calculated as the square root of Simpson's diversity index across productive rearrangements. TCRdb limited this immuneACCESS table to in-frame rearrangements with V and J called. A share of clones is missing; checked studies link under half to unresolved V genes, and the rest is unexplained. That table furnishes V, J and clone size, whereas the DNA furnished D and trimming. Recorded for this sample are a few hundred thousand clones; nearly 90% of them occurred a single time. The top ten hold approximately 1.5% of the sample.

Concerning this clone: Its antigen remains unidentified. One base away there is no much larger clone; base qualities are not given.

Results and caveats for the whole study, not just this receptor: The amount of clinical and demographic metadata varied by source and participant and was provided uncurated.

This TCR was sampled from a woman under 30 with acute COVID-19. Sequences were obtained from PBMCs or T cells enriched from blood (not recorded which).

The CDR3: CASSVGQWNTEAFF. The nucleotide sequence reads as follows: TGCGCCAGCAGCGTAGGACAGTGGAACACTGAAGCTTTCTTT. In this chain, TRBV5-1 is recombined with TRBJ1-1, and the D gene may be TRBD1, 6 bases matching. CDR1 and CDR2 are drawn from the germline V gene: SGHRS, YFSETQ. The CDR3 numbers 14 residues from cysteine through phenylalanine. Solely the CDR3 DNA is kept, with 42 bases framed from the first base. At the junction V is shortened by 4 bases and J by 1 base, with 11 bases in between.